These 23 T cell receptor beta chains came from one sample sequenced in a study of T-cell reconstitution after alpha-beta-depleted transplantation in children. Preparation of the TCRbeta library was carried out with unique molecular identifiers. MiXCR was run by TCRdb on the PCR reads, yielding one entry per CDR3 protein. The sample includes 200,000 to 300,000 distinct CDR3 sequences, 12% seen only once; the top ten take around 3%. This specimen was PBMCs from the stem cell graft donor, taken from the stem cell graft. These receptors were obtained from a human donor who donated a stem cell graft to a child with acute lymphoblastic leukemia.

This clonotype was picked up many times. The CDR3 loop is CASSLGGGGTEAFF. The DNA of the CDR3 is TGTGCCAGCAGCTTAGGAGGGGGCGGCACTGAAGCTTTCTTT. The V and J genes are TRBV7-2 and TRBJ1-1; 7 nucleotides match TRBD1. Germline values: CDR1 SGHTA, CDR2 FQGNSA. Trimming cost V 1 base and J 4 bases; bases outside gene matches: 3. The CDR3 has 14 residues.

As concerns this clonotype: This may arise from a read error, as a much more abundant clone is one base away. The CDR3 sequence is CASSLGGPNHPQHF. CDR3 DNA: TGTGCCAGCAGCCTGGGGGGGCCCAATCATCCCCAGCATTTT. This sequence joins TRBV7-9 and TRBJ1-5, with D possibly being TRBD1 (6 bases). The germline V gene encodes CDR1 SEHNR and CDR2 FQNEAQ (reference sequence). The CDR3 has 14 amino acids.

Comment on this clonotype: This may be a read error, as it is one base from a much larger clone. This chain joins TRBV2 and TRBJ2-3; D possibly corresponds to TRBD2 (5 bases). The CDR3 sequence is 18 residues long. Germline V gene sequence: CDR1 SNHLY, CDR2 FYNNEI. V shed 10 bases and J shed 6 bases, with 32 bases lying between them. The CDR3 DNA is TGTGCCATCAGATCCATCCTCTTCAGCGGTCGCCTGGGGGATACGCAGTATTTT. Translated: CAIRSILFSGRLGDTQYF.

As for this clonotype: A much larger clonotype is one base distant, so this may be a read error. The J gene is TRBJ2-1, the V gene TRBV3-1, with 8 nucleotides matching TRBD2. CDR1 is LGHDT, CDR2 YNNKEL, per germline (reference sequence). Losses at the gene ends were 5 bases for V and 7 bases for J; bases not matched to a gene: 10. The CDR3 runs 15 residues. The CDR3 loop is CASSALPGGRNEQFF. In DNA, the CDR3 is TGTGCCAGCAGCGCCCTACCGGGAGGGAGGAATGAGCAGTTCTTC.

This clonotype came up many times. The J gene is TRBJ2-5, the V gene TRBV28; 7 nucleotides align to TRBD1. V lost 4 bases, J lost 6 bases, and 5 bases stayed unmatched. Germline V gene sequence: CDR1 MDHEN, CDR2 SYDVKM. The CDR3 consists of 13 residues. The CDR3 reads CASSSGQAQTQYF. The CDR3, as DNA: TGTGCCAGCAGTTCCGGACAGGCACAGACCCAGTACTTC.

In its sample, this clonotype was seen many times. The chain recombines TRBV27 with TRBJ1-2, with a possible D match to TRBD1 (5 bases). Per germline, CDR1 MNHEY and CDR2 SMNVEV (reference sequence). Between the trimmed V and J ends, which lost 5 bases and 2 bases, there was a span of 12 bases. This CDR3 is 14 amino acids long. CDR3 region: CASSREGANYGYTF. The CDR3 DNA reads TGTGCCAGCAGTAGGGAAGGGGCAAACTATGGCTACACCTTC.

The chain employs TRBV7-6 and TRBJ2-2; the D gene could be TRBD1 or TRBD2 (5 bases each). Trimming shortened V by 5 bases and J by 6 bases, and 16 bases separated the two germline ends. The CDR3 covers 15 residues. Germline values: CDR1 SGHVS, CDR2 FNYEAQ. CDR3 sequence: CASSHPSGRAGELFF. The DNA for the CDR3 is TGTGCCAGCAGCCACCCCTCAGGGCGGGCCGGGGAGCTGTTTTTT.

This clonotype was seen many times. This chain links TRBV10-3 with TRBJ1-6; D is unclear. CDR3 length equals 16 residues. CDR1 and CDR2 (germline): ENHRY, SYGVKD. V lost 3 bases, J lost 0 bases, and 9 bases lay in between. CDR3 sequence (DNA): TGTGCCATCAGTGATGATACAAGCTCCTATAATTCACCCCTCCACTTT. Translated, it gives CAISDDTSSYNSPLHF.

The chain carries TRBV11-3 and TRBJ2-5; D possibly corresponds to TRBD1 (5 bases). CDR3 size: 14 residues. Germline loops: CDR1 SGHNT, CDR2 YENEEA. The V end lost 2 bases, the J end lost 1 base, and 8 bases lay between the germline ends. CDR3 loop: CASSLFRVQETQYF. The DNA of the CDR3 is TGTGCCAGCAGCTTATTCAGGGTCCAAGAGACCCAGTACTTC. The full variable domain, rest sourced from reference TRBV11-3 and TRBJ2-5, is EAGVVQSPRYKIIEKKQPVAFWCNPISGHNTLYWYLQNLGQGPELLIRYENEEAVDDSQLPKDRFSAERLKGVDSTLKIQPAELGDSAVYLCASSLFRVQETQYFGPGTRLLVL.

At least ten counts were recorded for this clonotype. The V gene is TRBV6-5, the J gene TRBJ1-1; TRBD1 agrees at 8 bases. Germline loops: CDR1 MNHEY, CDR2 SVGAGI. V trimming: 2 bases; J trimming: 8 bases; junction bases outside the gene matches: 10. The CDR3 contains 15 residues. The CDR3 region is CASSYLTGQGEEAFF. DNA of the CDR3: TGTGCCAGCAGTTACCTTACAGGACAGGGCGAAGAAGCTTTCTTT.

This clonotype showed up many times. This chain uses TRBV6-2 or TRBV6-3 with TRBJ1-2; the match to TRBD1 covers 7 bases. CDR1 and CDR2 from the germline V gene are MNHEY and SVGEGT. CDR3 size: 13 residues. After removal of 8 bases from V and 6 bases from J, the junction contained 9 bases not matched to a gene. The chain's CDR3 is CASGKATGHGYTF. In DNA, the CDR3 is TGTGCCAGCGGCAAGGCGACAGGGCATGGCTACACCTTC.

At least ten counts were recorded for this clonotype. The chain links TRBV9 to TRBJ1-1; 7 positions match TRBD1. The CDR3 spans 13 residues. In germline, CDR1 is SGDLS, CDR2 YYNGEE. The V and J ends lost 3 bases and 11 bases, in that order; junction bases with no gene match: 10. CDR3 in DNA: TGTGCCAGCAGCGAGACACAGGGGCTCGACGCTTTCTTT. The encoded protein is CASSETQGLDAFF.

This clonotype was detected ten times or more. The V gene is TRBV7-9, the J gene TRBJ1-2; the D is unclear. Trimming pared 1 base from V and 0 bases from J, leaving 15 bases between. CDR3 length: 17 amino acids. From germline, CDR1 is SEHNR and CDR2 FQNEAQ (reference sequence). In nucleotides, the CDR3 is TGTGCCAGCAGCTTAGATGGAGCGATCTACTCTAACTATGGCTACACCTTC. It specifies CASSLDGAIYSNYGYTF.

This clonotype was detected many times. The chain uses TRBV5-1 and TRBJ2-3; 9 positions match TRBD2. The junction had 5 bases not matched to a gene; V was cut back by 0 bases and J by 3 bases. Germline loops: CDR1 SGHRS, CDR2 YFSETQ. The CDR3 contains 16 residues. In DNA form, the CDR3 reads TGCGCCAGCAGCTTGGTGGCAGCGGGAGGAACAGATACGCAGTATTTT. Translated: CASSLVAAGGTDTQYF.

This clonotype was seen repeatedly, ten times or more. The V call is TRBV27, the J call TRBJ2-7; 7 bases match TRBD1. Germline CDR1 MNHEY, CDR2 SMNVEV (reference sequence). The CDR3 loop spans 16 amino acids. After removal of 3 bases from V and 5 bases from J, the junction contained 13 bases not matched to a gene. The DNA of the CDR3 is TGTGCCAGCAGTTTCTCCCCCCAGGGGGATGTGGACGAGCAGTACTTC. It specifies CASSFSPQGDVDEQYF.

This clonotype was seen ten or more times. The chain is built from TRBV15 and TRBJ1-1; D is ambiguous. CDR1 and CDR2 (germline): LNHNV, YYDKDF (reference sequence). The CDR3 covers 12 residues. The V gene lost 3 bases and the J gene lost 2 bases, with 4 bases spanning the gap. CDR3 coding DNA: TGTGCCACCAGCAGCTTAAACACTGAAGCTTTCTTT. Translating gives CATSSLNTEAFF.

V is TRBV5-1 and J is TRBJ2-2, with D perhaps matching TRBD1 (6 bases). Germline lookup yields CDR1 SGHRS and CDR2 YFSETQ. This CDR3 spans 16 amino acids. V lost 0 bases and J 5 bases, leaving 14 bases between the germline ends. CDR3 DNA sequence: TGCGCCAGCAGCTTGGCAGGGGCGATCGGGACCGGGGAGCTGTTTTTT. It yields the protein CASSLAGAIGTGELFF.

In its sample, this clonotype was seen many times. The rearrangement joins TRBV5-1 to TRBJ2-7, with 7 bases matching TRBD1. The CDR3 is 14 amino acids. The germline V gene has CDR1 SGHRS and CDR2 YFSETQ. J lost 0 bases, V lost 5 bases, and 5 bases had no gene match. The CDR3 spells CASRGTDFSYEQYF. CDR3 coding DNA: TGCGCCAGCAGAGGGACAGACTTCTCCTACGAGCAGTACTTC.

This clonotype has at least ten counts. The chain carries TRBV5-6 and TRBJ2-2, with TRBD2 as a possible D gene (5 bases). This CDR3 is built from 16 residues. Trimming left V 6 bases short and J 9 bases short, with 24 bases between. The germline V gene has CDR1 SGHDT and CDR2 YYEEEE. DNA for the CDR3: TGTGCCAGCACTGACGGTAGAGGACTTCGGTCCCGGGAGCTGTTTTTT. Its protein product is CASTDGRGLRSRELFF.

This clonotype was recorded many times. The rearrangement links TRBV29-1 to TRBJ2-7; 12 bases fit TRBD2. CDR1 SQVTM and CDR2 ANQGSEA come from the germline V gene. After removal of 2 bases from V and 1 base from J, the junction contained 6 bases not matched to a gene. The CDR3 runs to 16 residues. This CDR3 reads CSVELDGLAGSYEQYF. The CDR3 region has the DNA TGCAGCGTTGAACTCGATGGACTAGCGGGGTCCTACGAGCAGTACTTC.

This clonotype was recorded many times. This chain links TRBV24-1 with TRBJ1-1; D might be TRBD1 (5 bases). This CDR3 has 12 residues. The V gene lost 4 bases and the J gene lost 10 bases, with 12 bases spanning the gap. The germline V gene encodes CDR1 KGHDR and CDR2 SFDVKD. The CDR3 sequence: CATSEGHQGAFF. As DNA, the CDR3 is TGTGCCACCAGTGAAGGACATCAGGGAGCTTTCTTT.

This clonotype was counted ten times or more. The chain combines TRBV27 with TRBJ2-6; no definite D call. The CDR3 sequence is 15 residues long. The V and J ends lost 7 bases and 0 bases respectively, with 10 bases between them. CDR1 is MNHEY and CDR2 is SMNVEV in the germline V gene (reference sequence). The CDR3 DNA reads TGTGCCAGCACCCCGTGGGCCTCTGGGGCCAACGTCCTGACTTTC. Protein sequence: CASTPWASGANVLTF.

This clonotype was detected a few times. The chain uses TRBV12-3 or TRBV12-4 and TRBJ1-5, with TRBD1 as a possible D gene (5 bases). Trimming stripped 1 base from V and 6 bases from J, with 13 bases between. The CDR3 spans 15 residues. The CDR3 loop reads CASSLEGTPVQPQHF. The DNA for the CDR3 is TGTGCCAGCAGTTTAGAGGGGACTCCCGTTCAGCCCCAGCATTTT.